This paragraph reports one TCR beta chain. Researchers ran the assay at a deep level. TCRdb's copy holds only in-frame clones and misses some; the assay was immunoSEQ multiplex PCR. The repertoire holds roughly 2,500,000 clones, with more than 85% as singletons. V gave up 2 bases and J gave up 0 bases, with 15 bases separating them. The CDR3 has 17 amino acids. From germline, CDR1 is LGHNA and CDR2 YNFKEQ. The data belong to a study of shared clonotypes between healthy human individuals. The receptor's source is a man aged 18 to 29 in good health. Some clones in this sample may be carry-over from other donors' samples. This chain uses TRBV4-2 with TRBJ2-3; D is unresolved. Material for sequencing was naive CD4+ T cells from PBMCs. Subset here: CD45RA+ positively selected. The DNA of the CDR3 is TGTGCCAGCAGCCAACCGGTAACCGTCGAAAGCACAGATACGCAGTATTTT. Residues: CASSQPVTVESTDTQYF.